The entry below gives a single TCR beta chain sequence along with its context. Profiled with immunoSEQ multiplex PCR; TCRdb holds only in-frame clones, not every one. Of around 78,000 clones in the sample, about 93% were seen once. The data derive from a study of technical replicates of blood from a handful of donors. The V and J ends lost 3 bases and 0 bases respectively, with 15 bases between them. Germline V CDR1 and CDR2: SGDLS, YYNGEE. This CDR3 has 16 amino acids. Specimen: T cells isolated from PBMCs. The chain uses TRBV9 and TRBJ1-1; the D gene is possibly TRBD1 (6 bases). The TCR comes from a human donor in good health. The CDR3 protein is CASSAPGTGMNTEAFF. The DNA of the CDR3 is TGTGCCAGCAGCGCTCCGGGAACAGGGATGAACACTGAAGCTTTCTTT.